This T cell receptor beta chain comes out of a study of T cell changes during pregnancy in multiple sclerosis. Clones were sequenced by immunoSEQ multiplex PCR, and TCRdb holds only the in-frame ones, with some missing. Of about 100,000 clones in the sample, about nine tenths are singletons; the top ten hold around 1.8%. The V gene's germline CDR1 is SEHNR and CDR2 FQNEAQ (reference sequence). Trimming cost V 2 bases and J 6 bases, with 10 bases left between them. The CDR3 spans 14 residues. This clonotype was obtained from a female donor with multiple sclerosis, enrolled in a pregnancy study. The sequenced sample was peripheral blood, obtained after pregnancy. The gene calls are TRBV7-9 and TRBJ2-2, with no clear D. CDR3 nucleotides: TGTGCCAGCAGCTTAATGTTCTCGTCCGGGGAGCTGTTTTTT. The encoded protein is CASSLMFSSGELFF.